These 27 T cell receptor beta chains came from one sample sequenced in a study of tumor-infiltrating lymphocytes in primary liver carcinoma. RNA was extracted from whole blood without cell sorting, alongside germline DNA. Reverse transcription of about 500 ng total RNA with a constant-region primer produced TCR beta cDNA. What produced the TCR beta libraries was three nested multiplex PCR rounds using slightly modified ARM-PCR. It was with TRBV1-TRBV30 forward primers and a C-beta reverse primer that the first two PCR rounds were run, at about 10 cycles each. TCRdb reprocessed the multiplex PCR reads via MiXCR and lists one record per CDR3 protein. Here the sample spans 310,000 or so distinct CDR3 sequences, almost 60% being singletons. The sample taken for sequencing was peripheral blood. All receptors derive from a woman aged 25 to 45 with primary liver carcinoma and hepatitis B virus infection.

The chain has TRBV7-9 and TRBJ2-3; possibly TRBD1 or TRBD2 for D (5 bases each). Germline V lookup: CDR1 SEHNR, CDR2 FQNEAQ (reference sequence). There are 15 residues in the CDR3. Trimming removed 10 bases from V and 2 bases from J, with 19 bases in between. The CDR3 is CAIKPGRVYTDTQYF. The CDR3 coding sequence is TGTGCCATCAAACCAGGGCGGGTCTACACAGATACGCAGTATTTT. Full variable domain (remainder filled in from reference TRBV7-9 and TRBJ2-3): DTGVSQNPRHKITKRGQNVTFRCDPISEHNRLYWYRQTLGQGPEFLTYFQNEAQLEKSRLLSDRFSAERPKGSFSTLEIQRTEQGDSAMYLCAIKPGRVYTDTQYFGPGTRLTVL.

The chain employs TRBV29-1 and TRBJ2-3; D remains ambiguous. Trimming took 6 bases from V and 2 from J, leaving 9 bases between them. The CDR3 contains 12 residues. The germline V gene encodes CDR1 SQVTM and CDR2 ANQGSEA. The CDR3 reads CSVGTPTDTQYF. In nucleotides, the CDR3 is TGCAGCGTAGGCACCCCCACAGATACGCAGTATTTT.

A word on this clonotype: Because it lacks the conserved phenylalanine or tryptophan at the end, this CDR3 is likely a read error. This chain joins TRBV5-6 and TRBJ2-5; possibly TRBD1 for D (5 bases). Germline loops: CDR1 SGHDT, CDR2 YYEEEE. The CDR3 has 13 amino acids. CDR3 in amino acids: CANSPDREETQYS. The CDR3 coding sequence is TGTGCCAACAGCCCCGACAGAGAAGAGACCCAGTACTCC.

V is TRBV12-3 or TRBV12-4 and J is TRBJ2-6, with TRBD1 matching 7 bases. There are 15 residues in the CDR3. The V segment lost 7 bases and the J segment 0 bases; nucleotides outside the gene matches: 3. In nucleotides, the CDR3 is TGTGCCAGCACCCGACAGGGCTCTGGGGCCAACGTCCTGACTTTC. Its translation is CASTRQGSGANVLTF.

A note on this clonotype: The junction and the germline gene differ at one end; a read error may be behind it. The chain combines TRBV5-5 with TRBJ1-2, with D perhaps matching TRBD1 (6 bases). This CDR3 region has 16 residues. Germline CDR1 and CDR2: SGHKS and YYEKEE (reference sequence). CDR3 bases: TGTGCCAGCAGCTTAGTGGGGACACCCTCTAGCTATGGCCACACCTTC. Its translation: CASSLVGTPSSYGHTF.

This clonotype showed up many times. This sequence joins TRBV11-2 and TRBJ2-1; D not resolved. The V gene's germline CDR1 is SGHAT and CDR2 FQNNGV. The CDR3 extends over 14 amino acids. Deletions cut 4 bases from V and 4 bases from J, with 11 bases between. CDR3 in amino acids: CASSSSGRYNEQFF. CDR3 bases: TGTGCCAGCAGCTCGTCGGGTCGGTACAATGAGCAGTTCTTC. The variable domain in full, with the rest retrieved from reference TRBV11-2 and TRBJ2-1, is EAGVAQSPRYKIIEKRQSVAFWCNPISGHATLYWYQQILGQGPKLLIQFQNNGVVDDSQLPKDRFSAERLKGVDSTLKIQPAKLEDSAVYLCASSSSGRYNEQFFGPGTRLTVL.

Points on this clonotype: At one end, the junction sequence differs from germline, possibly due to a read error. V gene TRBV15 combines with J gene TRBJ2-3; no reliable D call. CDR1 is LNHNV and CDR2 is YYDKDF in the germline V gene (reference sequence). This CDR3 is built from 14 residues. The CDR3 DNA reads as TGTGCCACCAGCAGAGATATGGGTCCAGATAGGCAGTATTTT. Its translation: CATSRDMGPDRQYF.

This clonotype was counted many times. The chain is built from TRBV13 and TRBJ2-2; no reliable D call. This CDR3 is built from 12 residues. Germline values: CDR1 PRHDT, CDR2 FYEKMQ (reference sequence). Trimming took 2 bases from V and 3 from J, leaving 1 base between them. CDR3 sequence reads: CASSLYTGELFF. The CDR3 coding sequence is TGTGCCAGCAGCTTATACACCGGGGAGCTGTTTTTT.

With respect to this clonotype: A much larger clone sits a single nucleotide away, making a read error possible. The chain joins TRBV12-3 or TRBV12-4 to TRBJ2-2; D possibly matches TRBD1 or TRBD2 (5 bases each). V was cut by 5 bases and J by 6 bases, with 16 bases left in between. The CDR3 is 15 residues long. The CDR3 loop reads CASSKTGTKAGELFF. CDR3 in DNA: TGTGCCAGCAGTAAGACCGGGACCAAGGCCGGGGAGCTGTTTTTT.

With respect to this clonotype: This may arise from a read error, as a much more abundant clone is one base away. This sequence joins TRBV4-3 and TRBJ2-3; 8 bases agree with TRBD2. This CDR3 contains 14 residues. Per germline, CDR1 LGHNA and CDR2 YSLEER. The CDR3 DNA reads TGCGCCAGCAACCAAGACCTAGCGGGAGATACGCAGTATTTT. This sequence encodes CASNQDLAGDTQYF.

As for this clonotype: The CDR3 ends on some other residue instead of the conserved phenylalanine or tryptophan, so this is likely a read error. The chain uses TRBV12-3 or TRBV12-4 and TRBJ2-7; a weak D match, TRBD2 (5 bases). Trimming took off 8 bases at V and 7 bases at J, with 15 bases between the two ends. The length of the CDR3 is 12 residues. The CDR3 DNA follows: TGTGCCAGCCGGAGAAGAGACTATGAGCAGTACTAC. It is translated as CASRRRDYEQYY.

Comments on this clonotype: Germline and junction disagree at one end, which may indicate a read error. The rearrangement joins TRBV4-3 to TRBJ2-3, with 9 bases identical to TRBD2. Per germline, CDR1 LGHNA and CDR2 YSLEER. CDR3 size: 15 residues. Here the CDR3 DNA reads TGCGCCAGTAAACCACAGCGGGAGGTAGCAGATACGCGGTATTTT. It yields the protein CASKPQREVADTRYF.

This chain links TRBV30 with TRBJ2-7; 14 bases align to TRBD2. The CDR3 length is 16 residues. V was clipped by 5 bases and J by 6 bases; unmatched bases: 12. Germline-derived CDR1 and CDR2 are GTSNPN and SVGIG (reference sequence). CDR3 in amino acids: CAWVLSGLAGGREQYF. CDR3 nucleotides: TGTGCCTGGGTATTAAGCGGACTAGCGGGGGGACGCGAGCAGTACTTC.

This clonotype was detected many times. CDR3 protein: CASSQDDFSYGYTF. CDR3 DNA: TGCGCCAGCAGCCAAGATGATTTTTCTTATGGCTACACCTTC. V usage is TRBV4-3 and J usage is TRBJ1-2, with D hard to call. V lost 0 bases to trimming and J lost 5 bases, with 10 bases between them. The CDR3 has 14 residues. Germline V gene sequence: CDR1 LGHNA, CDR2 YSLEER.

In the case of this clonotype: No conserved phenylalanine or tryptophan ends this CDR3, so it is likely a read error. V is TRBV5-8 and J is TRBJ2-3, with 12 bases aligning to TRBD1. The J call could be wrong; TRBJ1-5 is a better fit for the DNA end. This CDR3 spans 17 amino acids. Germline loops: CDR1 SGHTS, CDR2 YDEGEE. CDR3 sequence (DNA): TGTGCCAGCAGCTCCGGGACAGGGGGCTTCGTCACAGATACGCAGCATTAT. This sequence encodes CASSSGTGGFVTDTQHY.

The table lists this clonotype with many counts. The chain couples TRBV12-3 or TRBV12-4 to TRBJ2-1, with TRBD2 as a possible D gene (5 bases). This CDR3 comprises 15 residues. V was trimmed by 2 bases and J by 10 bases, leaving 18 bases between them. CDR3 amino acids: CASSLSGREASEQFF. The DNA of the CDR3 is TGTGCCAGCAGTTTAAGTGGTCGGGAAGCGTCAGAGCAGTTCTTC.

With respect to this clonotype: The germline gene is not matched at one end of the junction; a read error may be the cause. The J gene is TRBJ2-1, the V gene TRBV11-2, with D hard to call. CDR3 length equals 13 residues. Looked up from germline, CDR1 is SGHAT and CDR2 is FQNNGV. The CDR3 protein is CASSLSVVFEHFF. CDR3 bases: TGTGCCAGCAGCCTAAGCGTAGTGTTTGAGCACTTCTTC.

This chain links TRBV12-3 or TRBV12-4 with TRBJ2-4; tentatively, D is TRBD1 or TRBD2 (5 bases each). Trimming shortened V by 9 bases and J by 9 bases, and 18 bases separated the two germline ends. This CDR3 contains 13 residues. The CDR3 sequence: CASVAGRFGIQYF. The CDR3 region has the DNA TGTGCCAGTGTCGCAGGGAGATTTGGCATTCAGTACTTC.

This clonotype occurred a few times. V and J are TRBV7-9 and TRBJ1-6; D remains ambiguous. The CDR3 length is 13 residues. CDR1 and CDR2 (germline): SEHNR, FQNEAQ (reference sequence). V was pared by 5 bases and J by 10 bases, with 12 bases between. For the CDR3, the DNA is TGTGCCAGCAGCCGGTCCGAAGGGTCACCCCTCCACTTT. Translation: CASSRSEGSPLHF. Variable domain in full (rest from reference TRBV7-9 and TRBJ1-6): DTGVSQNPRHKITKRGQNVTFRCDPISEHNRLYWYRQTLGQGPEFLTYFQNEAQLEKSRLLSDRFSAERPKGSFSTLEIQRTEQGDSAMYLCASSRSEGSPLHFGNGTRLTVT.

This clonotype was counted many times. DNA for the CDR3: TGTGCCAGCGCCCGGACGCGACTAGCGGGAAGGAGGGGCTACGAGCAGTACTTC. This encodes CASARTRLAGRRGYEQYF. This chain uses TRBV11-3 with TRBJ2-7; 11 nucleotides align to TRBD2. CDR1 and CDR2 (germline): SGHNT, YENEEA. The J segment lost 3 bases and the V segment lost 8 bases, leaving 18 bases of the junction unmatched. The CDR3 is 18 residues long.

As for this clonotype: One end of the junction is discordant with germline, which a read error may explain. The V call is TRBV6-5, the J call TRBJ2-2; D remains unclear. This CDR3 is built from 18 residues. From germline, CDR1 is MNHEY and CDR2 SVGAGI. CDR3 in DNA: TGTGCCTGCAGTTACAGTGGTGCGTGGATCGGAAGGGCCGGGGAGCTGTTTTTT. Its protein product is CACSYSGAWIGRAGELFF.

The table lists this clonotype with a few counts. In DNA form, the CDR3 reads TGCGCCAGTCGAACCGGGTTCATCGGCGAGCAGTACTTC. The encoded protein is CASRTGFIGEQYF. J is TRBJ2-7 and V is TRBV10-2; D is uncertain. Germline V gene data show CDR1 as WSHSY and CDR2 as SAAADI. V was trimmed by 9 bases and J by 6 bases, leaving 18 bases between them. This CDR3 region has 13 residues.

A few counts support this clonotype. The rearrangement links TRBV6-6 to TRBJ1-2; 7 bases line up with TRBD1. V lost 4 bases, J lost 8 bases, and 10 bases stayed unmatched. The CDR3 is 14 residues long. The germline V gene encodes CDR1 MNHNY and CDR2 SVGAGI (reference sequence). CDR3 sequence (DNA): TGTGCCAGCAGTTGGCCTGACAGGGCACTGGGCTACACCTTC. Translation: CASSWPDRALGYTF.

In this sample, this clonotype turned up many times. V usage is TRBV4-2 and J usage is TRBJ2-7; 9 bases line up with TRBD1. The length of the CDR3 is 16 residues. Trimming cost V 4 bases and J 3 bases; bases outside gene matches: 10. Germline V gene data show CDR1 as LGHNA and CDR2 as YNFKEQ. The CDR3 bases are TGTGCCAGCAGCCCAAATCCGGGACAGGGTATCTACGAGCAGTACTTC. Protein: CASSPNPGQGIYEQYF.

This clonotype was detected a few times. The chain employs TRBV5-4 and TRBJ2-2; 11 bases are a match to TRBD2. This CDR3 region has 17 residues. Per germline, CDR1 SGHNT and CDR2 YYREEE (reference sequence). With V trimmed by 4 bases and J by 6 bases, 11 bases remained unmatched. In DNA form, the CDR3 reads TGTGCCAGCAGCCTCAGACTTGTAGCGGGGGGGCCCGGGGAGCTGTTTTTT. Translation: CASSLRLVAGGPGELFF.

Details on this clonotype: Its ends do not fully match the called genes, so a read error is possible. V is TRBV11-3 and J is TRBJ2-7, with 10 bases identical to TRBD1. The CDR3 contains 15 residues. Germline lookup yields CDR1 SGHNT and CDR2 YENEEA. Written as DNA, the CDR3 is TGTGCCAGCAGCCCCGGGACAGGGGCCATCTACGGGCAGTACTTC. Translating gives CASSPGTGAIYGQYF.

As to this clonotype: The junction and the germline gene differ at one end; a read error may be behind it. The chain links TRBV11-1 to TRBJ2-3; possible D gene TRBD1, 6 bases. In germline, CDR1 is SGHAT, CDR2 FQDESV (reference sequence). The CDR3 sequence is 15 residues long. The CDR3 DNA reads TGTGCCAACAGCTTAAGAACAGGGTCCACAGATACGCAGTATTTT. It codes for CANSLRTGSTDTQYF.